Below are 20 T cell receptor beta chains sequenced from a single sample in a study of blood T cell repertoires in COVID-19 (dated by TCRdb to about 2020). The library was generated by the immunoSEQ multiplex PCR assay. TCRdb retrieved this table from immuneACCESS and kept in-frame rearrangements only. Not all clones are present; in checked studies, unresolved V genes account for under half, and no reason is known for the remainder. The sample includes about 37,000 clones, with 87% observed a single time. The ten largest clones add up to approximately 7.3% of the sample. Sequenced input: peripheral blood. All receptors derive from a human donor in a cohort sampled during active COVID-19.

This rearrangement joins TRBV7-3 to TRBJ1-1; weak D call: TRBD1 (6 bases). Trimming left V 5 bases short and J 1 base short, with 11 bases between. The CDR3 is 14 amino acids. Germline V gene lookup returns CDR1 SGHTA and CDR2 FQGTGA. CDR3 sequence (DNA): TGTGCCAGCAGCCGCCAACAGGGGAACACTGAAGCTTTCTTT. It yields the protein CASSRQQGNTEAFF. Full variable domain (rest looked up from reference TRBV7-3 and TRBJ1-1): GAGVSQTPSNKVTEKGKYVELRCDPISGHTALYWYRQSLGQGPEFLIYFQGTGAADDSGLPNDRFFAVRPEGSVSTLKIQRTERGDSAVYLCASSRQQGNTEAFFGQGTRLTVV.

The CDR3 DNA reads TGTGCCAGTAGTATAACTAGCGGGAGAAAAGGAAATACGCAGTATTTT. This gives the protein CASSITSGRKGNTQYF. V gene TRBV19 combines with J gene TRBJ2-3; 11 bases fit TRBD2. Trimming at V came to 2 bases and at J to 7 bases, leaving 8 bases not matched to a gene. The CDR3 consists of 16 residues. From germline, CDR1 is LNHDA and CDR2 SQIVND (reference sequence). The whole variable domain, remainder taken from reference TRBV19 and TRBJ2-3, is DGGITQSPKYLFRKEGQNVTLSCEQNLNHDAMYWYRQDPGQGLRLIYYSQIVNDFQKGDIAEGYSVSREKKESFPLTVTSAQKNPTAFYLCASSITSGRKGNTQYFGPGTRLTVL.

This sequence joins TRBV7-3 and TRBJ1-1; D gene uncertain. Trimming took 6 bases from V and 1 from J, leaving 6 bases between them. Germline V gene lookup returns CDR1 SGHTA and CDR2 FQGTGA. The CDR3 has 12 residues. The CDR3 DNA is TGTGCCAGCAGGTATTCGAACACTGAAGCTTTCTTT. This encodes CASRYSNTEAFF.

V gene TRBV6-5 combines with J gene TRBJ2-5, with a tentative D call TRBD1 (5 bases). The CDR3 extends over 12 amino acids. Germline-derived CDR1 and CDR2 are MNHEY and SVGAGI. V was pared by 8 bases and J by 5 bases, with 12 bases between. The CDR3 is CASSWGSETQYF. Written as DNA, the CDR3 is TGTGCCAGCTCCTGGGGCTCCGAGACCCAGTACTTC.

The chain uses TRBV11-3 and TRBJ2-7; D might be TRBD1 (5 bases). The CDR3 has 14 residues. Germline CDR1 reads SGHNT; CDR2 reads YENEEA. The V and J ends lost 1 base and 2 bases respectively, with 9 bases between them. As DNA, the CDR3 is TGTGCCAGCAGCTTAGTTAACAGGCCCTACGAGCAGTACTTC. This encodes CASSLVNRPYEQYF.

This clone was observed a handful of times. V usage is TRBV7-6 and J usage is TRBJ2-2; D possibly corresponds to TRBD2 (5 bases). Trimming shortened V by 6 bases and J by 6 bases, and 11 bases separated the two germline ends. Germline loops: CDR1 SGHVS, CDR2 FNYEAQ. The length of the CDR3 is 13 residues. CDR3 amino acids: CASSQVGAGELFF. The CDR3 nucleotides are TGTGCCAGCAGTCAAGTCGGGGCCGGGGAGCTGTTTTTT.

In its sample, this clone was seen a few times. The chain links TRBV24-1 to TRBJ2-3, with 11 bases aligning to TRBD2. The ends lost 5 bases at V and 4 bases at J; junction bases unmatched: 7. CDR1 KGHDR and CDR2 SFDVKD come from the germline V gene. The CDR3 loop spans 16 amino acids. This CDR3 is CATSAITSGSADTQYF. The CDR3 DNA follows: TGTGCCACCAGTGCCATAACTAGCGGGAGCGCAGATACGCAGTATTTT.

This clone has only a few counts. V is TRBV4-1 and J is TRBJ2-5, with D maybe TRBD1 (6 bases). The V end was cut by 4 bases, the J end by 1 base, with 16 bases between. The CDR3 runs 16 residues. Germline V gene lookup returns CDR1 MGHRA and CDR2 YSYEKL. CDR3 protein: CASSPGTRVFQETQYF. The CDR3 DNA follows: TGCGCCAGCAGCCCCGGGACACGCGTATTCCAAGAGACCCAGTACTTC.

The chain couples TRBV29-1 to TRBJ2-3, with 7 bases aligning to TRBD1. V lost 2 bases and J lost 1; bases outside the gene matches: 0. The CDR3 length is 13 residues. CDR1 and CDR2 from the germline V gene are SQVTM and ANQGSEA. The CDR3 DNA follows: TGCAGCGTTGAAAGGGGGCGCACAGATACGCAGTATTTT. It codes for CSVERGRTDTQYF.

The chain joins TRBV5-1 to TRBJ2-3; 7 bases match TRBD1. CDR3 length: 19 residues. Germline assignment: CDR1 SGHRS and CDR2 YFSETQ. V shed 4 bases, J shed 0 bases, and the junction held 17 bases outside the gene matches. CDR3 in DNA: TGCGCCAGCAGCGTTCGGACAGGTGAAAGATTACAGAGCACAGATACGCAGTATTTT. Its translation is CASSVRTGERLQSTDTQYF.

This sequence joins TRBV6-1 and TRBJ1-5; D might be TRBD1 (5 bases). V was cut by 0 bases and J by 2 bases, with 14 bases left in between. This CDR3 has 17 amino acids. Germline V gives CDR1 MNHNS, CDR2 SASEGT. The CDR3 loop reads CASSEANHQGGNQPQHF. The DNA of the CDR3 is TGTGCCAGCAGTGAAGCTAACCACCAGGGCGGCAATCAGCCCCAGCATTTT.

The chain recombines TRBV5-6 with TRBJ2-7, with 8 bases aligning to TRBD1. Germline loops: CDR1 SGHDT, CDR2 YYEEEE. V was pared by 2 bases and J by 2 bases, with 6 bases of the junction left unmatched. The CDR3 contains 15 residues. The CDR3 sequence: CASSFGQGGPYEQYF. In nucleotides, the CDR3 is TGTGCCAGCAGCTTCGGACAGGGAGGCCCCTACGAGCAGTACTTC.

The J gene is TRBJ1-6, the V gene TRBV7-3; D is uncertain. CDR3 length equals 14 residues. Between the trimmed V and J ends, which lost 2 bases and 7 bases, there was a span of 9 bases. Germline V gene sequence: CDR1 SGHTA, CDR2 FQGTGA. The CDR3 coding sequence is TGTGCCAGCAGCTTAGGAGGGCCCAATTCACCCCTCCACTTT. Its translation: CASSLGGPNSPLHF.

By share, this clone counts as medium-sized. The chain has TRBV5-4 and TRBJ1-6; D is perhaps TRBD1 (6 bases). Germline CDR1 and CDR2: SGHNT and YYREEE (reference sequence). The CDR3 covers 15 residues. The V end lost 4 bases, the J end lost 6 bases, and 14 bases lay between the germline ends. CDR3 sequence reads: CASSTQGLGNSPLHF. CDR3 DNA sequence: TGTGCCAGCAGCACCCAGGGGCTGGGTAATTCACCCCTCCACTTT.

The rearrangement uses TRBV30 and TRBJ1-1; D may be TRBD1 (5 bases). The length of the CDR3 is 14 residues. CDR1 is GTSNPN and CDR2 is SVGIG in the germline V gene (reference sequence). Trimming stripped 5 bases from V and 2 bases from J, with 15 bases between. The CDR3 DNA is TGTGCCTGGGTGCCCTGGGGGGTAAACACTGAAGCTTTCTTT. It translates to CAWVPWGVNTEAFF.

This chain joins TRBV5-1 and TRBJ1-1; D uncertain. The CDR3 loop spans 14 amino acids. Germline CDR1 is SGHRS and CDR2 is YFSETQ. Trimming pared 2 bases from V and 2 bases from J, leaving 10 bases between. The CDR3 region is CASSFSGINTEAFF. The CDR3 coding sequence is TGCGCCAGCAGCTTCTCCGGGATTAACACTGAAGCTTTCTTT.

CDR3 DNA: TGCGCCAGCAGCGCCCAGGACAGGGCCTCACACTCATACAATGAGCAGTTCTTC. Its translation: CASSAQDRASHSYNEQFF. This rearrangement joins TRBV5-1 to TRBJ2-1; 8 bases fit TRBD1. Germline CDR1 and CDR2: SGHRS and YFSETQ. The V and J ends lost 4 bases and 4 bases, in that order; junction bases with no gene match: 16. The CDR3 length is 18 residues.

This clone is a singleton in its sample. J is TRBJ2-4 and V is TRBV30, with TRBD2 identical over 12 bases. Unmatched junction bases numbered 7, after V lost 4 bases and J lost 9 bases. Germline CDR1 GTSNPN, CDR2 SVGIG (reference sequence). The length of the CDR3 is 14 residues. CDR3 sequence reads: CAWTSGGAVSIQYF. The CDR3 DNA reads TGTGCCTGGACTAGCGGGGGGGCTGTGAGCATTCAGTACTTC. Together with reference TRBV30 and TRBJ2-4, the CDR3 gives the full variable domain: SQTIHQWPATLVQPVGSPLSLECTVEGTSNPNLYWYRQAAGRGLQLLFYSVGIGQISSEVPQNLSASRPQDRQFILSSKKLLLSDSGFYLCAWTSGGAVSIQYFGAGTRLSVL.

The chain links TRBV30 to TRBJ2-7; TRBD2 matches at 9 bases. The germline V gene has CDR1 GTSNPN and CDR2 SVGIG (reference sequence). The V gene end was trimmed by 2 bases and the J gene end by 4 bases; junction bases not matched to a gene: 9. There are 15 residues in the CDR3. CDR3 sequence (DNA): TGTGCCTGGAGTTCCATCGGGACTAGCCCATACGAGCAGTACTTC. Amino acids: CAWSSIGTSPYEQYF.

The chain carries TRBV6-6 and TRBJ2-1; TRBD1 matches at 8 bases. With 7 bases clipped from V and 9 bases from J, the junction kept 11 bases outside the gene matches. CDR1 MNHNY and CDR2 SVGAGI come from the germline V gene (reference sequence). The CDR3 runs 14 residues. The chain's CDR3 is CASTQTGVDGEQFF. CDR3 in DNA: TGTGCCAGCACCCAGACAGGGGTTGACGGTGAGCAGTTCTTC.